Sequencing of this T cell receptor beta chain was carried out in a study of T cell changes during pregnancy in multiple sclerosis. Trimming pared 3 bases from V and 6 bases from J, leaving 10 bases between. In germline, CDR1 is SGHRS, CDR2 YFSETQ. The CDR3 runs to 12 residues. Only in-frame clones appear in the TCRdb table, and some are missing; sequencing was by immunoSEQ multiplex PCR. The sample contains around 100,000 clones, approximately 90% of which appear only once. This receptor was obtained from a female donor with multiple sclerosis, enrolled in a pregnancy study. Sample: peripheral blood, taken after pregnancy. The chain links TRBV5-1 to TRBJ2-7; perhaps TRBD2 as D (6 bases). The CDR3 region has the DNA TGCGCCAGCAGCTGGGACTTCGCCGAGCAGTACTTC. It translates to CASSWDFAEQYF.